Below are 5 T cell receptor beta chains sequenced from a single sample in a study of glioma-infiltrating T cells. Amplification of TCR alpha and beta CDR3 regions from RNA used iRepertoire nested multiplex PCR. TCRdb fed the multiplex PCR reads into MiXCR, producing one record per CDR3 protein. Of some 130,000 distinct CDR3 sequences in the sample, about 25% were seen once. What was sequenced was glioma tissue, nonneoplastic brain tissue, or PBMCs (not recorded which). The receptors originated from a human donor with low-grade glioma or glioblastoma, undergoing nonglioma brain surgery, or in good health (not recorded which).

This clonotype was seen a few times. The chain carries TRBV14 and TRBJ1-5; the D is unclear. Germline loops: CDR1 SGHDN, CDR2 FVKESK. The CDR3 has 13 amino acids. V lost 4 bases and J 0 bases, leaving 4 bases between the germline ends. The CDR3 protein is CASSRNSNQPQHF. CDR3 coding DNA: TGTGCCAGCAGCCGGAATAGCAATCAGCCCCAGCATTTT.

Details on this clonotype: This could be a read error, since a much larger clone is one nucleotide away. The rearrangement links TRBV7-6 to TRBJ2-5, with D hard to call. Looked up from germline, CDR1 is SGHVS and CDR2 is FNYEAQ. CDR3 length equals 13 residues. This CDR3 reads CASSSWSKETQHF. CDR3 bases: TGTGCTAGCAGCTCCTGGTCCAAAGAGACCCAGCACTTC.

This chain connects TRBV2 to TRBJ2-5; D is tentatively TRBD1 or TRBD2 (5 bases each). V lost 2 bases and J lost 5, with 15 bases in between. The CDR3 contains 15 residues. Germline CDR1 is SNHLY and CDR2 is FYNNEI. CDR3 sequence reads: CASSERAWDGETQYF. The CDR3 region has the DNA TGTGCCAGCAGTGAACGGGCTTGGGACGGGGAGACCCAGTACTTC.

V usage is TRBV20-1 and J usage is TRBJ2-3; D is ambiguous. The CDR3 is 20 residues long. Deletions cut 3 bases from V and 4 bases from J, with 32 bases between. The V gene's germline CDR1 is DFQATT and CDR2 SNEGSKA (reference sequence). CDR3 protein: CSARDPVPPLPSSDADTQYF. CDR3 DNA sequence: TGCAGTGCTAGGGACCCCGTCCCGCCCCTTCCCTCAAGTGACGCAGATACGCAGTATTTT.

This clonotype has just a few counts. The chain recombines TRBV28 with TRBJ1-4; D gene uncertain. This CDR3 spans 15 amino acids. Germline-derived CDR1 and CDR2 are MDHEN and SYDVKM. V lost 6 bases, J lost 6 bases, and 17 bases lay in between. Written as DNA, the CDR3 is TGTGCCAGCAGCGACACTTCCCCGGGATATGAAAAACTGTTTTTT. Encoded protein: CASSDTSPGYEKLFF.